This T cell receptor (beta chain) was identified in a study of T-cell reconstitution after alpha-beta-depleted transplantation in children. This clonotype was seen many times. Antigen: not known. The CDR3 runs to 14 residues. Germline V lookup: CDR1 MNHEY, CDR2 SVGAGI. V was cut by 2 bases and J by 0 bases, with 7 bases left in between. The study, taken as a whole, reports: T-cell numbers and diversity one year post-transplant derived largely from freshly generated T cells. Recipient T cells and thymic progenitors that survived gave rise to the high TCRbeta diversity observed at day 60 in some patients. There were reportedly several hundred expanded graft clones from which alpha-beta T cells came about two months after transplant.

During its preparation, the TCRbeta library received unique molecular identifiers. TCRdb reprocessed the PCR reads via MiXCR and lists one record per CDR3 protein. The sample lists more than 15,000 distinct CDR3 sequences; approximately 5.2% were seen once. This specimen was PBMCs, taken before TCRalphabeta/CD19-depleted stem cell transplant. The rearrangement links TRBV6-5 to TRBJ1-2, with no clear D. The source is a boy aged 5-17 years with acute lymphoblastic leukemia, due to receive a stem cell transplant. CDR3 in DNA: TGTGCCAGCAGTTACCGGTCCCCTAACTATGGCTACACCTTC. Translated: CASSYRSPNYGYTF.